A selection of T cell receptor beta chains follows, all from one sample in a study of blood T cell repertoires in COVID-19. This table comes from immunoSEQ multiplex PCR, and its TCRdb copy is limited to in-frame clones, with some not included. The table includes some 140,000 clones, around 85% detected once. The sample consisted of peripheral blood. These TCRs come from a human donor in a cohort sampled during active COVID-19. Both conserved end residues are part of each CDR3. A D gene is named only where the DNA matches it firmly. Not all rows give a size; the values are once, few, many and, for expanded clones, a class.

v_gene: TRBV19; j_gene: TRBJ2-1; abundance: NA; d_gene: NA; CDR3nt: TGTGCCAGTAGTAGGTCGAGCTCCTACAATGAGCAGTTCTTC; CDR3aa: CASSRSSSYNEQFF
v_gene: TRBV7-2; j_gene: TRBJ1-1; abundance: NA; d_gene: TRBD1; CDR3nt: TGTGCCAGCAGCCAAAATCAGGGGGACACTGAAGCTTTCTTT; CDR3aa: CASSQNQGDTEAFF
v_gene: TRBV4-3; j_gene: TRBJ2-2; abundance: NA; d_gene: TRBD1; CDR3nt: TGCGCCAGCAGCCGACGAATACCCGGGACAGACAACACCGGGGAGCTGTTTTTT; CDR3aa: CASSRRIPGTDNTGELFF
v_gene: TRBV18; j_gene: TRBJ2-1; abundance: few; d_gene: TRBD1; CDR3nt: TGTGCCAGCTCACCATCCTGGGACAGCAAGGACAATGAGCAGTTCTTC; CDR3aa: CASSPSWDSKDNEQFF
v_gene: TRBV12-3/TRBV12-4; j_gene: TRBJ1-2; abundance: NA; d_gene: NA; CDR3nt: TGTGCCAGCAGCAGGGGTCTGGGCTACACCTTC; CDR3aa: CASSRGLGYTF
v_gene: TRBV2; j_gene: TRBJ1-6; abundance: NA; d_gene: NA; CDR3nt: TGTGCCAGCAGTGCCACAGAGAATTCACCCCTCCACTTT; CDR3aa: CASSATENSPLHF
v_gene: TRBV19; j_gene: TRBJ1-5; abundance: NA; d_gene: NA; CDR3nt: TGTGCCAGTAGTACCCTAGACAGCCCCAATCAGCCCCAGCATTTT; CDR3aa: CASSTLDSPNQPQHF
v_gene: TRBV5-1; j_gene: TRBJ1-1; abundance: NA; d_gene: NA; CDR3nt: TGCGCCAGCAGCTTGCCTGACAGCAACACTGAAGCTTTCTTT; CDR3aa: CASSLPDSNTEAFF
v_gene: TRBV4-3; j_gene: TRBJ2-5; abundance: NA; d_gene: NA; CDR3nt: TGCGCCAGCAGCCAAGGTCTAGGCTCCGAGCGGGCCCAGTACTTC; CDR3aa: CASSQGLGSERAQYF
v_gene: TRBV2; j_gene: TRBJ1-5; abundance: NA; d_gene: NA; CDR3nt: TGTGCCAGCAGTGAAAAGAGGGCCAATCAGCCCCAGCATTTT; CDR3aa: CASSEKRANQPQHF
v_gene: TRBV27; j_gene: TRBJ2-2; abundance: NA; d_gene: TRBD2; CDR3nt: TGTGCCAGCAGCCCGACTAGCGGGAGGACTTACACCGGGGAGCTGTTTTTT; CDR3aa: CASSPTSGRTYTGELFF
v_gene: TRBV6-5; j_gene: TRBJ2-7; abundance: NA; d_gene: NA; CDR3nt: TGTGCCAGCTCCGATGGAGGCGTATCCTACGAGCAGTACTTC; CDR3aa: CASSDGGVSYEQYF
v_gene: TRBV19; j_gene: TRBJ2-5; abundance: once; d_gene: TRBD1; CDR3nt: TGTGCCAGTAGTACCCCGATCCGAGGGGACAGGATGCCCCAGTACTTC; CDR3aa: CASSTPIRGDRMPQYF
v_gene: TRBV6-5; j_gene: TRBJ1-1; abundance: NA; d_gene: TRBD1; CDR3nt: TGTGCCAGCAGCATTAGAGGGGGCGGTGGCACTGAAGCTTTCTTT; CDR3aa: CASSIRGGGGTEAFF
v_gene: TRBV6-2/TRBV6-3; j_gene: TRBJ2-1; abundance: NA; d_gene: NA; CDR3nt: TGTGCCAGCAGTTACCGGACACTTCACAATGAGCAGTTCTTC; CDR3aa: CASSYRTLHNEQFF
v_gene: TRBV19; j_gene: TRBJ1-2; abundance: NA; d_gene: TRBD1; CDR3nt: TGTGCCAGTAGTATCGCGCAGGGGGCAGTTGGCTACACCTTC; CDR3aa: CASSIAQGAVGYTF
v_gene: TRBV9; j_gene: TRBJ1-2; abundance: few; d_gene: NA; CDR3nt: TGTGCCAGCAGCGTAGGGATATCGGGGTCTAGCTATGGCTACACCTTC; CDR3aa: CASSVGISGSSYGYTF
v_gene: TRBV29-1; j_gene: TRBJ1-2; abundance: NA; d_gene: NA; CDR3nt: TGCAGCGTTGATCGCCGGTGGGGCTACACCTTC; CDR3aa: CSVDRRWGYTF
v_gene: TRBV6-6; j_gene: TRBJ1-1; abundance: NA; d_gene: NA; CDR3nt: TGTGCCAGCAGGCCCGTTAGCACTGAAGCTTTCTTT; CDR3aa: CASRPVSTEAFF
v_gene: TRBV11-2; j_gene: TRBJ2-7; abundance: NA; d_gene: NA; CDR3nt: TGTGCCAGCAGCAATTTTCAGGGGTACGAGCAGTACTTC; CDR3aa: CASSNFQGYEQYF
v_gene: TRBV28; j_gene: TRBJ2-5; abundance: NA; d_gene: NA; CDR3nt: TGTGCCAGCAGTCCTGCGGACAGGAGGGGGACCCAGTACTTC; CDR3aa: CASSPADRRGTQYF
v_gene: TRBV5-4; j_gene: TRBJ1-3; abundance: NA; d_gene: NA; CDR3nt: TGTGCCAGCAGCTTGGCCCACAGCCGAAACACCATATATTTT; CDR3aa: CASSLAHSRNTIYF
v_gene: TRBV9; j_gene: TRBJ1-3; abundance: NA; d_gene: NA; CDR3nt: TGTGCCAGCAGCTCAGGGGATCGAACTAGCTCTGGAAACACCATATATTTT; CDR3aa: CASSSGDRTSSGNTIYF
v_gene: TRBV11-2; j_gene: TRBJ2-7; abundance: NA; d_gene: TRBD1; CDR3nt: TGTGCCAGCAGCGGTGTGGGACAGCTCTACGAGCAGTACTTC; CDR3aa: CASSGVGQLYEQYF
v_gene: TRBV5-5; j_gene: TRBJ2-5; abundance: NA; d_gene: NA; CDR3nt: TGTGCCAGCAGCAACCCGAGGGGACAACCGGAGAGAGAGACCCAGTACTTC; CDR3aa: CASSNPRGQPERETQYF
v_gene: TRBV4-3; j_gene: TRBJ2-2; abundance: NA; d_gene: NA; CDR3nt: TGCGCCAGCAGCCAAGGTGACTCTCGGAACGGGGAGCTGTTTTTT; CDR3aa: CASSQGDSRNGELFF
v_gene: TRBV5-4; j_gene: TRBJ1-2; abundance: NA; d_gene: NA; CDR3nt: TGTGCCAGCAGCTTGGCGGGGGGAGGTGACTATGGCTACACCTTC; CDR3aa: CASSLAGGGDYGYTF
v_gene: TRBV30; j_gene: TRBJ2-3; abundance: once; d_gene: TRBD1; CDR3nt: TGTGCCTGGAGTGTTGGGACAGGGGGGGAGTATTTT; CDR3aa: CAWSVGTGGEYF
v_gene: TRBV6-2/TRBV6-3; j_gene: TRBJ2-1; abundance: NA; d_gene: NA; CDR3nt: TGTGCCAGCAGTTACTCGAAAGGGGCAGAGCAGTTCTTC; CDR3aa: CASSYSKGAEQFF
v_gene: TRBV19; j_gene: TRBJ1-4; abundance: NA; d_gene: TRBD1; CDR3nt: TGTGCCAGCCGGGACAGTAATGAAAAACTGTTTTTT; CDR3aa: CASRDSNEKLFF
v_gene: TRBV30; j_gene: TRBJ1-1; abundance: NA; d_gene: NA; CDR3nt: TGTGCCTGGAGTGTACACAGGGAAGCTTTCTTT; CDR3aa: CAWSVHREAFF
v_gene: TRBV5-1; j_gene: TRBJ1-3; abundance: NA; d_gene: TRBD1; CDR3nt: TGCGCCCCACAGGGGACGGGCGCTGGAAACACCATATATTTT; CDR3aa: CAPQGTGAGNTIYF
v_gene: TRBV15; j_gene: TRBJ1-3; abundance: NA; d_gene: NA; CDR3nt: TGTGCCACCAGCAGCGGGAAGACTGGAAACACCATATATTTT; CDR3aa: CATSSGKTGNTIYF
v_gene: TRBV4-3; j_gene: TRBJ2-2; abundance: NA; d_gene: NA; CDR3nt: TGCGCCAGCAGCCAAGACTACAGGGTTCCCACCGGGGAGCTGTTTTTT; CDR3aa: CASSQDYRVPTGELFF
v_gene: TRBV30; j_gene: TRBJ1-6; abundance: NA; d_gene: TRBD1; CDR3nt: TGTGCCTGGAGCGGACAGGGGAATTCACCCCTCCACTTT; CDR3aa: CAWSGQGNSPLHF
v_gene: TRBV10-1; j_gene: TRBJ2-1; abundance: NA; d_gene: NA; CDR3nt: TGCGCCAGCAGTGCTAGAGACGGGACCTACAATGAGCAGTTCTTC; CDR3aa: CASSARDGTYNEQFF
v_gene: TRBV5-1; j_gene: TRBJ1-1; abundance: NA; d_gene: NA; CDR3nt: TGCGCCAGCACTTGGGGAGCGAACACTGAAGCTTTCTTT; CDR3aa: CASTWGANTEAFF
v_gene: TRBV2; j_gene: TRBJ2-5; abundance: few; d_gene: NA; CDR3nt: TGTGCCAGCAGCGCCGGGGTGTTGGGGGAGACCCAGTACTTC; CDR3aa: CASSAGVLGETQYF
v_gene: TRBV11-2; j_gene: TRBJ2-1; abundance: NA; d_gene: TRBD2; CDR3nt: TGTGCCAGCAGCTTAAGACTAGCGGGAGGAAGCGATGAGCAGTTCTTC; CDR3aa: CASSLRLAGGSDEQFF
v_gene: TRBV24-1; j_gene: TRBJ2-1; abundance: NA; d_gene: TRBD1; CDR3nt: TGTGCCACCAGTGATCCGACAGGGGGCTTCTATGAGCAGTTCTTC; CDR3aa: CATSDPTGGFYEQFF
v_gene: TRBV27; j_gene: TRBJ2-5; abundance: NA; d_gene: TRBD2; CDR3nt: TGTGCCAGCAGTCCTGGGACTAGCGGGGGAGGTCAAGAGACCCAGTACTTC; CDR3aa: CASSPGTSGGGQETQYF
v_gene: TRBV4-3; j_gene: TRBJ2-5; abundance: once; d_gene: NA; CDR3nt: TGCGCCAGCAGCCAAGACAGGGGAGAGACCCAGTACTTC; CDR3aa: CASSQDRGETQYF
v_gene: TRBV14; j_gene: TRBJ1-3; abundance: NA; d_gene: NA; CDR3nt: TGTGCCAGCAGCCAAGTTGGTAGCTCTGGAAACACCATATATTTT; CDR3aa: CASSQVGSSGNTIYF
v_gene: TRBV9; j_gene: TRBJ2-1; abundance: few; d_gene: TRBD2; CDR3nt: TGTGCCAGCAGGGAAGGACTAGCGGGGGTCAATGAGCAGTTCTTC; CDR3aa: CASREGLAGVNEQFF
v_gene: TRBV10-1; j_gene: TRBJ1-1; abundance: NA; d_gene: NA; CDR3nt: TGCGCCAGCAGTGAGTCCAGGGTCGCTGAAGCTTTCTTT; CDR3aa: CASSESRVAEAFF
v_gene: TRBV5-6; j_gene: TRBJ1-1; abundance: NA; d_gene: NA; CDR3nt: TGTGCCAGCAGCCGCCGTTCGGGGTACGACACTGAAGCTTTCTTT; CDR3aa: CASSRRSGYDTEAFF
v_gene: TRBV21-1; j_gene: TRBJ1-1; abundance: NA; d_gene: NA; CDR3nt: TGTGCCAGCAGCAAAGTGAAGACAGGAGGAGGCAAAGCTTTCTTT; CDR3aa: CASSKVKTGGGKAFF